This T cell receptor (beta chain) originates from a study of beta chain features in type 1 diabetes. Cells sorted by CD45RO/CCR7/CD25/CD127/CD95/CD27 comprised CD4+ naive, central memory, regulatory and stem cell-like memory cells. Isolated RNA was reverse transcribed in full, so expressed TCRB transcripts were sequenced. Assay used: immunoSEQ multiplex PCR; TCRdb lists only in-frame clones, some missing. The sample contains more than 250,000 clones, 15% of which appear only once. Germline CDR1 MDHEN, CDR2 SYDVKM. V was clipped by 6 bases and J by 2 bases, with 10 bases between them. The CDR3 loop spans 13 amino acids. This clone came up a few times. Its antigen is not known. Whole-study findings and limits: Type 1 diabetes patients had VDJ junctions that carried fewer insertions and more deletions. Among all four CD4+ subsets, Type 1 diabetes patients had TCRB CDR3s that were moderately but significantly shorter.

The gene calls are TRBV28 and TRBJ1-1, with unresolved D. This receptor was taken from a man aged 18-30 years with type 1 diabetes. The material sequenced was naive CD4+ T cells from blood. CDR3 protein: CASSPPDNTEAFF. The CDR3 DNA reads TGTGCCAGCAGCCCCCCAGATAACACTGAAGCTTTCTTT.